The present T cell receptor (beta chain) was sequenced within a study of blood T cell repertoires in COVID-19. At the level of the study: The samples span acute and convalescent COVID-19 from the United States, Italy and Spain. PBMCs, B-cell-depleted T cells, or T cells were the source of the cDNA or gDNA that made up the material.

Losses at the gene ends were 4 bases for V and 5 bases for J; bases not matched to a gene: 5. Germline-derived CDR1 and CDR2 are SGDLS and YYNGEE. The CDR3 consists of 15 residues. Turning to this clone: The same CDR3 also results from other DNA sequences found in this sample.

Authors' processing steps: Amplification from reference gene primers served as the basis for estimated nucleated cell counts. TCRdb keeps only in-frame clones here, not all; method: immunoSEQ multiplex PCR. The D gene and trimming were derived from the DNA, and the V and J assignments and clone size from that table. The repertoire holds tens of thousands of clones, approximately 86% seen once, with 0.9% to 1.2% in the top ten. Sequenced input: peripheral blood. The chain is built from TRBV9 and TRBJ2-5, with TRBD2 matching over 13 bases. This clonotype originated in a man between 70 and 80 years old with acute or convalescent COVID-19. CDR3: CASSFGLAGVETQYF. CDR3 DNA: TGTGCCAGCAGCTTTGGACTAGCGGGAGTGGAGACCCAGTACTTC.